There are a few counts of the clone carrying this T cell receptor (beta chain). Its antigen is still unknown. This entry belongs to a study of T-cell memory formation after mild COVID-19. Study-wide findings and caveats: Contracting CD4+ clones sat mainly in CM and EM; CD8+ in EMRA. Among clones peaking at day 37 in the second wave, SARS-CoV-2 specificity remained unconfirmed. Pre-infection memory contained some responding clones, which suggested that cross-reactive memory had joined.

TCRdb processed the 5' RACE reads anew with MiXCR; each CDR3 protein has one entry. The sample lists about 290,000 distinct CDR3 sequences; 15% were seen once. Sequenced material: PBMCs or a T cell subset sorted from them (not recorded which). This TCR derives from a man younger than 35 who had mild COVID-19 (a few samples of this study predate the infection). Cell type and time point are not known.

The CDR3 DNA follows: TGCGCCAGCAGCCACCGACCGACATCCGGCGAAAAACTGTTTTTT. Protein sequence: CASSHRPTSGEKLFF. The chain carries TRBV4-1 and TRBJ1-4, with D uncertain. There are 15 residues in the CDR3. The germline V gene has CDR1 MGHRA and CDR2 YSYEKL. Trimming left V 3 bases short and J 8 bases short, with 16 bases between.